This T cell receptor beta chain was observed in a study of cytomegalovirus exposure and HLA in healthy donors. A multiplex PCR was run with 60 Vbeta primers and 13 Jbeta primers. Clones were sequenced by immunoSEQ multiplex PCR, and TCRdb holds only the in-frame ones, with some missing. The sample consists of tens of thousands of clones, about two thirds of them appearing once. With respect to this clone: The antigen remains unidentified.

V was clipped by 5 bases and J by 7 bases; unmatched bases: 8. The CDR3 contains 14 residues. CDR1 and CDR2 (germline): SGHTA, FQGTGA. Study-wide points: About 87% or about 30% of the time was how often most TCR beta V segments were productive, according to an earlier analysis. Available immune exposure information covered CMV serostatus only. A missense variant in DCLRE1C was later tied to TCR beta V- and J-gene trimming. Some TCR beta chains (roughly 160 of them) were listed as cytomegalovirus-associated.

Sequenced: PBMCs. The chain combines TRBV7-3 with TRBJ2-1, with 7 bases aligning to TRBD2. This receptor was obtained from a man aged 35 to 55 in good health and CMV-seropositive. Written as DNA, the CDR3 is TGTGCCAGCAGCCGGGGCGGGAGCGTTAATGAGCAGTTCTTC. Its translation is CASSRGGSVNEQFF.